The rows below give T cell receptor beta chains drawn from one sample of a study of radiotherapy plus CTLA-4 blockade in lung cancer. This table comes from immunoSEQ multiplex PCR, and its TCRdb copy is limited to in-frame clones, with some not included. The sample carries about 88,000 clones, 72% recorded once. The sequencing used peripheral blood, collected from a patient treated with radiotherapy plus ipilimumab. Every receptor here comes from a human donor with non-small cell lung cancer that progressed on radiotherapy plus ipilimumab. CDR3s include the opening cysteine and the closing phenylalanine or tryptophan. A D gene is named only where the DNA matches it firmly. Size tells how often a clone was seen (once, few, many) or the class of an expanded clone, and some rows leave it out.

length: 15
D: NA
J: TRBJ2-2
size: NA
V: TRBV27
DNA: TGTGCCAGCAGTTTATCCGGGACCTCAGGGGGGGAGCTGTTTTTT
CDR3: CASSLSGTSGGELFF

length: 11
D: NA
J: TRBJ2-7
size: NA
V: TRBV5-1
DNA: TGCGCCAGCCGTGGAAGCTACGAGCAGTACTTC
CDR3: CASRGSYEQYF

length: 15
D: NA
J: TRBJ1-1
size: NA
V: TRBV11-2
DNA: TGTGCCAGCAGCTTAAGGCTAGGGACGAACACTGAAGCTTTCTTT
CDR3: CASSLRLGTNTEAFF

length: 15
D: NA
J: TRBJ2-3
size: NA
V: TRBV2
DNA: TGTGCCAGCAGTGAACCAGGAAGGGCCACAGATACGCAGTATTTT
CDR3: CASSEPGRATDTQYF

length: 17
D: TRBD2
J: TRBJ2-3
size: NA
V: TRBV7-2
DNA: TGTGCCAGCAGCTTAAAGGGACTAGCGGATCGCACAGATACGCAGTATTTT
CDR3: CASSLKGLADRTDTQYF

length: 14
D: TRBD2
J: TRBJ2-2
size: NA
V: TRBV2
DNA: TGTGCGACGACGTGGGGGGGAGGCACCGGGGAGCTGTTTTTT
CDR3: CATTWGGGTGELFF

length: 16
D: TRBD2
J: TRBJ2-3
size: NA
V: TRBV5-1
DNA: TGCGCCAGCAGCTTGGGACAGAGCGGGAGTTCAGATACGCAGTATTTT
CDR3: CASSLGQSGSSDTQYF

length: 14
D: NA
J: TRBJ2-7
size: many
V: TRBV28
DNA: TGTGCCAGCAGTCTGGACCGGCTTGGAGACGAGCAGTACTTC
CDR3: CASSLDRLGDEQYF

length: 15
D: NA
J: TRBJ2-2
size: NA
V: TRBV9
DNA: TGTGCCAGTAGCCCGGCCGGGACTAACACCGGGGAGCTGTTTTTT
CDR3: CASSPAGTNTGELFF

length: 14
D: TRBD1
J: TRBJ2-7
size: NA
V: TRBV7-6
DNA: TGTGCCAGCAGCTCCGCCGGGACAGCCTACGAGCAGTACTTC
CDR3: CASSSAGTAYEQYF

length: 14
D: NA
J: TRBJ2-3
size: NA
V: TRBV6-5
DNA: TGTGCCAGCAGTGCAAGGGTGAGCACAGATACGCAGTATTTT
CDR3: CASSARVSTDTQYF

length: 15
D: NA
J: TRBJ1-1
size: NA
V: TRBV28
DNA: TGTGCCAGCAGTTCGGGGGGGTTTTTTAACACTGAAGCTTTCTTT
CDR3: CASSSGGFFNTEAFF

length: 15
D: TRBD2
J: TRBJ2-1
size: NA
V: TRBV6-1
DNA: TGTGCCAGCAGCGACCTAGCGGGAACCCCTAATGAGCAGTTCTTC
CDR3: CASSDLAGTPNEQFF

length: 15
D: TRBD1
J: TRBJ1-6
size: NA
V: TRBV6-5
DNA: TGTGCCAGCAGCCCGGACAGGGCCCATAATTCACCCCTCCACTTT
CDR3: CASSPDRAHNSPLHF

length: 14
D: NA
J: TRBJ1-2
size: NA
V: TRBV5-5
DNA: TGTGCCAGCAGCTTTCTCCGGGACTCCTATGGCTACACCTTC
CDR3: CASSFLRDSYGYTF

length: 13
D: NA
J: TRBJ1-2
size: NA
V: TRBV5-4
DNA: TGTGCCAGCAGCTTGAGGACGGACTATGGCTACACCTTC
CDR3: CASSLRTDYGYTF

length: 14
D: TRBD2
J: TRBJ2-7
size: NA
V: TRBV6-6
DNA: TGTGCCAGCTGGGGGCGGGAGGGGATCTACGAGCAGTACTTC
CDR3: CASWGREGIYEQYF

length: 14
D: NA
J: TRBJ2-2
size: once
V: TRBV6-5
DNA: TGTGCCAGCAGTTACTCGAGGGGAACCGGGGAGCTGTTTTTT
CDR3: CASSYSRGTGELFF

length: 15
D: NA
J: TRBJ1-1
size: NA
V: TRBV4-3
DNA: TGCGCCAGCAGCCAAGTGCCACAGGGGAACACTGAAGCTTTCTTT
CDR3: CASSQVPQGNTEAFF

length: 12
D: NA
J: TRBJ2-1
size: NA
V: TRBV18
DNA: TGTGCCAGCTCACTACAACGAGATGAGCAGTTCTTC
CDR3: CASSLQRDEQFF

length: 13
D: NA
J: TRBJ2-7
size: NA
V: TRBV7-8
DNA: TGTGCCAGCAGCTTAGCGAAATTTGCCGAGCAGTACTTC
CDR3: CASSLAKFAEQYF

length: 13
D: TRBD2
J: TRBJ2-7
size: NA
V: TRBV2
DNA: TGTGCCAGCAGCGCCGGGACTAGCTACGAGCAGTACTTC
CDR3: CASSAGTSYEQYF

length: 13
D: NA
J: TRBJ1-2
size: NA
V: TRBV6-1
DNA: TGTGCCGTCAAAAGGACAGACCAGGGAGGCTACACCTTC
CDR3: CAVKRTDQGGYTF

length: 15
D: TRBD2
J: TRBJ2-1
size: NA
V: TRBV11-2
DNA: TGTGCCAGCAGCCGTAGCGGGGGCTCCTACAATGAGCAGTTCTTC
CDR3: CASSRSGGSYNEQFF

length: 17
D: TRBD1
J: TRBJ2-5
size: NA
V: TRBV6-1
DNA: TGTGCCAGCAGTGGTGGGGACAGGGGGATTTTCTCAGAGACCCAGTACTTC
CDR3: CASSGGDRGIFSETQYF

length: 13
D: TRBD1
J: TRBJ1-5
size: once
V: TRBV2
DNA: TGTGCCAGCAGTACAGGGGAGGGTCAGCCCCAGCATTTT
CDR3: CASSTGEGQPQHF

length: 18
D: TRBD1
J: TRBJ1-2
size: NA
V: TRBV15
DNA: TGTGCCACCAGCAGAGATAGGCTGGACCAGGACAGGATCTATGGCTACACCTTC
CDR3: CATSRDRLDQDRIYGYTF

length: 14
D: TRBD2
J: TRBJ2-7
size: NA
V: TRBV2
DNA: TGTGCCAGTACTCCGACTAGCGGGATTTACGAGCAGTACTTC
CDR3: CASTPTSGIYEQYF

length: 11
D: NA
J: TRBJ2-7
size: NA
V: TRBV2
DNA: TGTGCCAGCAGGTCCGAGGGGGAGCAGTACTTC
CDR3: CASRSEGEQYF

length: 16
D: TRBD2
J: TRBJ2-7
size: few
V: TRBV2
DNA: TGTGCCAGCAGTGAAGCGTGGACTAGCGGGAACTACGAGCAGTACTTC
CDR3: CASSEAWTSGNYEQYF

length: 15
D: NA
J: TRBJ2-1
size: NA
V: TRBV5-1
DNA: TGCGCCAGCAGCTTGACTGGGGACTCGGTGCGGGAGCAGTTCTTC
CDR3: CASSLTGDSVREQFF

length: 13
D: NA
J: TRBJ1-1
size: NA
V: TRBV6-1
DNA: TGTGCCAGCAGTGGGTCGAGGACTACTGAAGCTTTCTTT
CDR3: CASSGSRTTEAFF

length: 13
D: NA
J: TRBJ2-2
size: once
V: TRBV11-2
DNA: TGTGCCAGCAGCCTGCGGGGCCCCGGGGAGCTGTTTTTT
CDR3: CASSLRGPGELFF